One sample yielded the 14 T cell receptor beta chains listed below, sequenced in a study of CD8+ T cells in alopecia areata. Investigators isolated RNA and reverse transcribed it into cDNA to act as the sequencing template. Produced via immunoSEQ multiplex PCR; TCRdb's table is partial and in-frame only. The table records some 110,000 clones, 35% to 45% of them present only once. Input material: CD4+ T cells sorted from blood. These receptor sequences come from a human donor with alopecia areata.

The chain employs TRBV20-1 and TRBJ2-7; D unresolved. The CDR3 is made up of 11 amino acids. Between the trimmed V and J ends, which lost 3 bases and 5 bases, there was a span of 8 bases. The germline V gene has CDR1 DFQATT and CDR2 SNEGSKA (reference sequence). CDR3 sequence: CSASNQDEQYF. Written as DNA, the CDR3 is TGCAGTGCTAGTAACCAGGACGAGCAGTACTTC.

Only a few counts were recorded for this clone. As DNA, the CDR3 is TGCAGCGTTTACAGGTTGAACACTGAAGCTTTCTTT. This translates into CSVYRLNTEAFF. The rearrangement links TRBV29-1 to TRBJ1-1; D may be TRBD1 (5 bases). The germline CDR1 and CDR2 sequences are SQVTM and ANQGSEA. The CDR3 extends over 12 amino acids. Trimming took off 5 bases at V and 0 bases at J, with 7 bases between the two ends.

The rearrangement links TRBV7-2 to TRBJ1-2; D gene unclear. The germline gives CDR1 SGHTA, CDR2 FQGNSA. CDR3 length: 13 residues. The germline V and J ends were trimmed by 5 bases and 5 bases, with 12 bases remaining between them. The CDR3 spells CASSTYAPYGYTF. The CDR3 DNA reads as TGTGCCAGCAGCACTTATGCCCCTTATGGCTACACCTTC. Supplemented by reference TRBV7-2 and TRBJ1-2, the full variable domain reads GAGVSQSPSNKVTEKGKDVELRCDPISGHTALYWYRQSLGQGLEFLIYFQGNSAPDKSGLPSDRFSAERTGGSVSTLTIQRTQQEDSAVYLCASSTYAPYGYTFGSGTRLTVV.

The rearrangement links TRBV4-2 to TRBJ1-2; D remains ambiguous. This CDR3 spans 16 amino acids. Germline loops: CDR1 LGHNA, CDR2 YNFKEQ. The ends were cut back, 0 bases at V and 2 bases at J, with 13 bases in the middle. CDR3 nucleotides: TGTGCCAGCAGCCAAGATCTTCGCGCTGTAAACTATGGCTACACCTTC. Residues: CASSQDLRAVNYGYTF.

The genes are TRBV7-3 and TRBJ1-2, with D possibly being TRBD1 (5 bases). The CDR3 is made up of 13 amino acids. The germline V and J ends were trimmed by 3 bases and 4 bases, with 9 bases remaining between them. From germline, CDR1 is SGHTA and CDR2 FQGTGA. The CDR3 protein is CASSFEGSYGYTF. The CDR3 nucleotides read TGTGCCAGCAGCTTTGAGGGGAGCTATGGCTACACCTTC.

This clone was observed a handful of times. CDR3 nucleotides: TGCAGCGTTGCGCGACAGGTATCGGTTAACAATGAGCAGTTCTTC. This gives the protein CSVARQVSVNNEQFF. This sequence joins TRBV29-1 and TRBJ2-1; possibly TRBD1 for D (6 bases). Germline CDR1 reads SQVTM; CDR2 reads ANQGSEA. CDR3 length: 15 amino acids. Trimming pared 4 bases from V and 5 bases from J, leaving 18 bases between.

The chain combines TRBV5-1 with TRBJ2-2; D remains unclear. The CDR3 is 13 amino acids. Germline assignment: CDR1 SGHRS and CDR2 YFSETQ. V was trimmed by 3 bases and J by 5 bases, leaving 8 bases between them. CDR3 sequence (DNA): TGCGCCAGCAGCTCTGGTTGGACCGGGGAGCTGTTTTTT. Translating it yields CASSSGWTGELFF.

This clone was counted only a few times. The V gene is TRBV7-2, the J gene TRBJ2-1, with TRBD2 matching 8 bases. In germline, CDR1 is SGHTA, CDR2 FQGNSA. Losses at the gene ends were 5 bases for V and 6 bases for J; bases not matched to a gene: 9. The CDR3 is 15 residues long. CDR3 bases: TGTGCCAGCAGCAACCTCGGGGGGGCCCGCAATGAGCAGTTCTTC. Translating it yields CASSNLGGARNEQFF.

The chain couples TRBV7-2 to TRBJ2-5; 8 bases line up with TRBD2. Germline CDR1 SGHTA, CDR2 FQGNSA. The CDR3 spans 16 residues. J was trimmed by 1 base and V by 5 bases; bases with no gene match: 9. CDR3 nucleotides: TGTGCCAGCAGCCGCCAAATAGCGGGGAGCCAAGAGACCCAGTACTTC. Protein: CASSRQIAGSQETQYF.

This chain uses TRBV7-2 with TRBJ2-1; D unresolved. Germline CDR1 and CDR2: SGHTA and FQGNSA. V lost 4 bases, J lost 9 bases, and 10 bases lay in between. The CDR3 consists of 12 residues. The CDR3 DNA follows: TGTGCCAGCAGCTCCTCTGGTATTGAGCAGTTCTTC. It specifies CASSSSGIEQFF. Filled out from reference TRBV7-2 and TRBJ2-1, the complete variable domain reads GAGVSQSPSNKVTEKGKDVELRCDPISGHTALYWYRQSLGQGLEFLIYFQGNSAPDKSGLPSDRFSAERTGGSVSTLTIQRTQQEDSAVYLCASSSSGIEQFFGPGTRLTVL.

The V gene is TRBV29-1, the J gene TRBJ1-2; D gene unclear. This CDR3 comprises 14 residues. Germline assignment: CDR1 SQVTM and CDR2 ANQGSEA. With 1 base removed from V and 2 bases from J, the gap between germline ends came to 11 bases. The CDR3, as DNA: TGCAGCGTTGAAGTAATAGTCCCCAACTATGGCTACACCTTC. Amino acids: CSVEVIVPNYGYTF.

This chain links TRBV27 with TRBJ2-3; D gene ambiguous. V was shortened by 3 bases and J by 1 base, with 5 bases between the two germline ends. This CDR3 has 13 amino acids. Germline V gene sequence: CDR1 MNHEY, CDR2 SMNVEV (reference sequence). The CDR3 protein is CASSFQGTDTQYF. The CDR3 region has the DNA TGTGCCAGCAGTTTTCAAGGCACAGATACGCAGTATTTT.

CDR3 coding DNA: TGTGCCACCCGACTCCGGGCAGATACGCAGTATTTT. Translating gives CATRLRADTQYF. The chain recombines TRBV19 with TRBJ2-3; D gene uncertain. Germline CDR1 LNHDA, CDR2 SQIVND (reference sequence). Trimming removed 10 bases from V and 4 bases from J, with 12 bases in between. The CDR3 extends over 12 amino acids.

The V gene is TRBV23-1, the J gene TRBJ2-1; D is unclear. TRBV23-1 falls under the ORF class, with uncertain function. V lost 8 bases to trimming and J lost 3 bases, with 17 bases between them. The CDR3 length is 15 residues. The CDR3: CASPHTAEDYNEQFF. CDR3 DNA: TGCGCCAGCCCTCATACCGCGGAAGACTACAATGAGCAGTTCTTC.